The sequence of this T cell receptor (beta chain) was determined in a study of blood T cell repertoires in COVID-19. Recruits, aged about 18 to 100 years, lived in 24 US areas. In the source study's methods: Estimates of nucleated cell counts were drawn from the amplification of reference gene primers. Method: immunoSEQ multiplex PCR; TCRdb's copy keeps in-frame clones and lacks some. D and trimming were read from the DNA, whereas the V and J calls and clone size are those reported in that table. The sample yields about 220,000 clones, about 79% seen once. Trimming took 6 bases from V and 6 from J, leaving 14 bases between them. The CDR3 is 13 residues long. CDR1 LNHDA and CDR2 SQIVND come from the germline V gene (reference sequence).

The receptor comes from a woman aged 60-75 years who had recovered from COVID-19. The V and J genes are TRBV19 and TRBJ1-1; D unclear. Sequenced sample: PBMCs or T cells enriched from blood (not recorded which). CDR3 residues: CASRVVQRAEAFF. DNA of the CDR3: TGTGCCAGTAGGGTTGTGCAACGCGCTGAAGCTTTCTTT.